This TCR beta chain was sequenced in a study of T cell responses to AZD1222 COVID-19 vaccine. The protocol was immunoSEQ multiplex PCR, while the TCRdb copy is restricted to in-frame clones and leaves out a portion. The sample shows more than 85,000 clones, 90% to 95% of them seen only once. Per the germline V gene, CDR1 is SGDLS and CDR2 is YYNGEE. V trimming: 0 bases; J trimming: 6 bases; junction bases outside the gene matches: 2. The CDR3 totals 15 residues. The sample consisted of peripheral blood, taken on day 0 of AZD1222 vaccination. This chain connects TRBV9 to TRBJ1-6, with TRBD1 matching over 8 bases. This receptor was taken from an adult in good health. CDR3 nucleotides: TGTGCCAGCAGCGTAGAGCAGGGGGCTAATTCACCCCTCCACTTT. This codes for CASSVEQGANSPLHF. The variable domain in full, with the rest retrieved from reference TRBV9 and TRBJ1-6, is DSGVTQTPKHLITATGQRVTLRCSPRSGDLSVYWYQQSLDQGLQFLIQYYNGEERAKGNILERFSAQQFPDLHSELNLSSLELGDSALYFCASSVEQGANSPLHFGNGTRLTVT.